This is a list of T cell receptor beta chains from one sample in a study of cytomegalovirus exposure and HLA in healthy donors. Generated by immunoSEQ multiplex PCR, the TCRdb table keeps only in-frame clones and is missing some. The table includes about 160,000 clones, approximately 88% detected once. Sequenced material: PBMCs. The receptors stem from a boy between 2 and 10 years old in good health and CMV-seronegative. The CDR3 runs from the conserved cysteine through the conserved F or W. D genes are given only for firm matches. The listing skips clone size in some rows; elsewhere it reads once, few, many or a size class.

TRBJ2-5 | - | TRBV4-1 | TRBD1 | CASSQNDRAQETQYF | TGCGCCAGCAGCCAGAACGACAGGGCTCAAGAGACCCAGTACTTC
TRBJ2-7 | - | TRBV5-4 | TRBD1 | CASSRDRVSYEQYF | TGTGCCAGCAGTCGGGACAGGGTCTCCTACGAGCAGTACTTC
TRBJ2-4 | - | TRBV2 | - | CASSPTTGNKNIQYF | TGTGCCAGCAGTCCTACGACAGGCAACAAAAACATTCAGTACTTC
TRBJ1-4 | - | TRBV6-5 | TRBD1 | CASSTDRGNEKLFF | TGTGCCAGCAGTACGGACAGGGGGAATGAAAAACTGTTTTTT
TRBJ2-1 | - | TRBV6-1 | TRBD2 | CASTGAGGPYEQFF | TGTGCCAGCACGGGGGCGGGGGGGCCCTATGAGCAGTTCTTC
TRBJ2-1 | - | TRBV25-1 | - | CASSELQGSSYNEQFF | TGTGCCAGCAGTGAATTGCAGGGTAGCTCCTACAATGAGCAGTTCTTC
TRBJ1-4 | - | TRBV9 | - | CASSSGVTAEKLFF | TGTGCCAGCAGCTCAGGGGTCACTGCTGAAAAACTGTTTTTT
TRBJ2-1 | - | TRBV11-3 | TRBD2 | CASSPGVRGGPDNDEQFF | TGTGCCAGCAGCCCAGGGGTACGGGGGGGGCCAGATAACGATGAGCAGTTCTTC
TRBJ2-1 | once | TRBV7-9 | TRBD1 | CASSSDRKTYNEQFF | TGTGCCAGCAGCTCGGACAGGAAGACCTACAATGAGCAGTTCTTC
TRBJ2-3 | - | TRBV5-4 | - | CAFGGVPTDTQYF | TGTGCCTTCGGCGGGGTGCCCACAGATACGCAGTATTTT
TRBJ2-2 | - | TRBV5-6 | - | CASSFPDSHTGELFF | TGTGCCAGCAGCTTTCCGGACAGCCACACCGGGGAGCTGTTTTTT
TRBJ2-1 | - | TRBV4-1 | - | CASSQDDGSWEQFF | TGCGCCAGCAGCCAAGATGACGGTAGCTGGGAGCAGTTCTTC
TRBJ2-5 | - | TRBV5-4 | TRBD2 | CASSTGLAGESETQYF | TGTGCCAGCAGCACTGGACTAGCGGGGGAGTCGGAGACCCAGTACTTC
TRBJ2-1 | - | TRBV10-1 | TRBD2 | CASSEGTSGGSEQFF | TGCGCCAGCAGTGAAGGGACTAGCGGGGGATCAGAGCAGTTCTTC
TRBJ2-7 | once | TRBV27 | - | CASSVTGILSYEQYF | TGTGCCAGCAGTGTAACAGGGATTCTGTCCTACGAGCAGTACTTC
TRBJ2-1 | - | TRBV19 | - | CASSMGLATGYNEQFF | TGTGCCAGTAGTATGGGCTTAGCGACCGGCTACAATGAGCAGTTCTTC
TRBJ1-2 | - | TRBV6-6 | TRBD1 | CASSRTGDYGYTF | TGTGCCAGCAGCCGGACAGGGGATTATGGCTACACCTTC
TRBJ2-7 | - | TRBV30 | TRBD1 | CAWSVGTDTYEQYF | TGTGCCTGGAGTGTAGGGACAGATACCTACGAGCAGTACTTC
TRBJ1-1 | - | TRBV2 | - | CASSEPGGGQNTEAFF | TGTGCCAGCAGTGAACCGGGGGGGGGACAGAACACTGAAGCTTTCTTT
TRBJ2-1 | - | TRBV27 | TRBD2 | CASSYRLAGGDEQFF | TGTGCCAGCAGTTATCGACTAGCGGGAGGGGATGAGCAGTTCTTC
TRBJ2-7 | - | TRBV30 | - | CAWSNYISGTLYEQYF | TGTGCCTGGAGTAACTACATCTCCGGGACTTTGTACGAGCAGTACTTC
TRBJ1-2 | - | TRBV6-5 | - | CASSYQGNYGYTF | TGTGCCAGCAGTTACCAGGGGAACTATGGCTACACCTTC
TRBJ2-7 | - | TRBV30 | TRBD2 | CAWSRRWEGRYEQYF | TGTGCCTGGAGTCGGAGGTGGGAGGGACGCTACGAGCAGTACTTC
TRBJ1-5 | - | TRBV28 | TRBD1 | CASSPRQGSQPQHF | TGTGCCAGCAGTCCCCGACAGGGGAGTCAGCCCCAGCATTTT
TRBJ2-3 | - | TRBV5-6 | - | CASSSRGAGTQYF | TGTGCCAGCAGTTCCAGGGGGGCGGGTACGCAGTATTTT
TRBJ1-3 | - | TRBV7-9 | TRBD1 | CASSRVDEIGTGSGNTIYF | TGTGCCAGCAGCCGTGTAGACGAAATTGGGACAGGGTCTGGAAACACCATATATTTT
TRBJ2-5 | - | TRBV6-1 | TRBD2 | CASTSLTSSPGAQYF | TGTGCCAGCACCTCATTGACTAGCTCCCCGGGGGCCCAGTACTTC
TRBJ2-3 | - | TRBV5-1 | - | CASSLAGGDTQYF | TGCGCCAGCAGCTTGGCCGGGGGAGATACGCAGTATTTT
TRBJ2-7 | - | TRBV6-5 | TRBD2 | CASSYSTSSWEQYF | TGTGCCAGCAGTTACTCGACTAGCTCATGGGAGCAGTACTTC
TRBJ1-5 | - | TRBV6-6 | - | CASTRGLIRQPQHF | TGTGCCAGCACCCGGGGGTTAATAAGGCAGCCCCAGCATTTT
TRBJ1-2 | - | TRBV5-5 | TRBD1 | CASSLLTGGDLSNYGYTF | TGTGCCAGCAGCTTGTTGACAGGGGGCGACCTATCCAACTATGGCTACACCTTC
TRBJ1-2 | - | TRBV4-3 | - | CASSQGGLGGNHYGYTF | TGCGCCAGCAGCCAAGGGGGCTTAGGGGGAAATCACTATGGCTACACCTTC
TRBJ2-1 | - | TRBV7-9 | - | CASSSRVGNEQFF | TGTGCCAGCAGCTCCAGGGTAGGCAATGAGCAGTTCTTC
TRBJ2-7 | - | TRBV7-6 | - | CASSPSVSSYEQYF | TGTGCCAGCAGCCCTAGCGTCAGCTCCTACGAGCAGTACTTC
TRBJ1-1 | few | TRBV11-2 | - | CASSFKGRTFEAFF | TGTGCCAGCAGCTTCAAGGGGCGCACCTTTGAAGCTTTCTTT
TRBJ1-2 | - | TRBV7-2 | TRBD1 | CASSLVAGGNGYTF | TGTGCCAGCAGCTTAGTAGCAGGGGGCAATGGCTACACCTTC
TRBJ1-2 | few | TRBV30 | TRBD1 | CAWRATGFSGYTF | TGTGCCTGGAGGGCGACAGGGTTCAGCGGCTACACCTTC
TRBJ2-5 | - | TRBV7-3 | TRBD2 | CASSFGTSSETQYF | TGTGCCAGCAGCTTCGGGACTAGCTCAGAGACCCAGTACTTC
TRBJ1-1 | - | TRBV4-3 | - | CASSQDAGNTEAFF | TGCGCCAGCAGCCAAGATGCGGGTAACACTGAAGCTTTCTTT
TRBJ2-7 | - | TRBV5-6 | TRBD1 | CASSLAGLTGASSYEQYF | TGTGCCAGCAGCTTGGCCGGACTGACAGGGGCCAGCTCCTACGAGCAGTACTTC
TRBJ1-2 | - | TRBV5-1 | - | CASSPRQFYGYTF | TGCGCCAGCAGCCCCCGACAGTTCTATGGCTACACCTTC
TRBJ1-1 | once | TRBV5-8 | TRBD1 | CASSGGWYTEAFF | TGTGCCAGCTCAGGGGGCTGGTACACTGAAGCTTTCTTT
TRBJ1-1 | - | TRBV19 | TRBD1 | CASSPGTGGILMLAFF | TGTGCCAGTAGTCCGGGGACAGGGGGGATACTTATGCTAGCTTTCTTT
TRBJ1-2 | few | TRBV19 | - | CASSTSTGLSSDGYTF | TGTGCCAGTAGTACCTCAACGGGACTCAGCTCGGATGGCTACACCTTC
TRBJ2-2 | once | TRBV28 | TRBD1 | CASSLARQGDTGELFF | TGTGCCAGCAGTTTAGCCAGACAGGGGGACACCGGGGAGCTGTTTTTT
TRBJ2-7 | - | TRBV9 | TRBD2 | CASSVQGLADYEQYF | TGTGCCAGCAGCGTACAGGGACTAGCGGACTACGAGCAGTACTTC
TRBJ1-1 | - | TRBV6-5 | - | CASSYSIVEGKAEAFF | TGTGCCAGCAGTTACTCGATAGTCGAGGGAAAGGCTGAAGCTTTCTTT
TRBJ2-5 | - | TRBV7-9 | TRBD2 | CASSFSGPGSGIEETQYF | TGTGCCAGCAGCTTTAGCGGGCCGGGTAGCGGTATAGAAGAGACCCAGTACTTC
TRBJ2-1 | - | TRBV5-6 | TRBD2 | CASSLAGTSDVFF | TGTGCCAGCAGCTTGGCCGGGACTAGCGACGTGTTCTTC
TRBJ1-2 | - | TRBV6-5 | - | CASSAGQNYGYTF | TGTGCCAGCAGCGCTGGACAGAACTATGGCTACACCTTC
TRBJ2-1 | - | TRBV4-3 | - | CASSHHGGRVSYNEQFF | TGCGCCAGCAGCCACCACGGGGGGCGGGTTTCCTACAATGAGCAGTTCTTC
TRBJ1-1 | - | TRBV5-5 | - | CASSLPFRDTEAFF | TGTGCCAGCAGCTTGCCTTTCCGGGACACTGAAGCTTTCTTT
TRBJ1-5 | once | TRBV5-1 | - | CASSLEGGGRQPQHF | TGCGCCAGCAGCTTGGAGGGCGGGGGCAGGCAGCCCCAGCATTTT
TRBJ2-7 | - | TRBV14 | - | CASSRDNLYEQYF | TGTGCCAGCAGCCGGGACAACTTATACGAGCAGTACTTC
TRBJ2-7 | - | TRBV4-1 | TRBD1 | CASSQQGARLHF | TGCGCCAGCAGCCAACAGGGGGCTAGGCTGCACTTC
TRBJ1-1 | - | TRBV4-3 | - | CASSQDVRGTTEAFF | TGCGCCAGCAGCCAAGATGTCAGGGGTACGACTGAAGCTTTCTTT
TRBJ2-1 | - | TRBV19 | TRBD1 | CASSRGTGGWNEQFF | TGTGCCAGTAGTCGGGGGACAGGGGGCTGGAATGAGCAGTTCTTC
TRBJ1-1 | - | TRBV7-9 | - | CASSLSGGRVTEAFF | TGTGCCAGCAGCTTATCGGGGGGCAGGGTCACTGAAGCTTTCTTT
TRBJ2-7 | few | TRBV7-9 | TRBD2 | CASSPQETSRTYEQYF | TGTGCCAGCAGCCCCCAGGAGACTAGCCGTACCTACGAGCAGTACTTC